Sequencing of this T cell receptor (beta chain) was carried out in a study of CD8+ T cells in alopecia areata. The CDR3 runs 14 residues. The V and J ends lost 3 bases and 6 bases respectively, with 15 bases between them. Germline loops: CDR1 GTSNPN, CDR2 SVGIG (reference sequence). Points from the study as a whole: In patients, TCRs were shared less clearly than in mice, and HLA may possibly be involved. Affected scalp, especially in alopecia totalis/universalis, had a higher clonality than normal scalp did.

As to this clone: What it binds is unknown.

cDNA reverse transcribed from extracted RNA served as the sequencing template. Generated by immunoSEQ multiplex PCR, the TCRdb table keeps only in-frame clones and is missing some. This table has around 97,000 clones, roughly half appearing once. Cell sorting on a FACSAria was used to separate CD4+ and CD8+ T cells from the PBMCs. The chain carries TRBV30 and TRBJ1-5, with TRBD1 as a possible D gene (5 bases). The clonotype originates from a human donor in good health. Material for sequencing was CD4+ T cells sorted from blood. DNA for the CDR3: TGTGCCTGGAGCCTTCAGGGTATGAGTCAGCCCCAGCATTTT. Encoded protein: CAWSLQGMSQPQHF.